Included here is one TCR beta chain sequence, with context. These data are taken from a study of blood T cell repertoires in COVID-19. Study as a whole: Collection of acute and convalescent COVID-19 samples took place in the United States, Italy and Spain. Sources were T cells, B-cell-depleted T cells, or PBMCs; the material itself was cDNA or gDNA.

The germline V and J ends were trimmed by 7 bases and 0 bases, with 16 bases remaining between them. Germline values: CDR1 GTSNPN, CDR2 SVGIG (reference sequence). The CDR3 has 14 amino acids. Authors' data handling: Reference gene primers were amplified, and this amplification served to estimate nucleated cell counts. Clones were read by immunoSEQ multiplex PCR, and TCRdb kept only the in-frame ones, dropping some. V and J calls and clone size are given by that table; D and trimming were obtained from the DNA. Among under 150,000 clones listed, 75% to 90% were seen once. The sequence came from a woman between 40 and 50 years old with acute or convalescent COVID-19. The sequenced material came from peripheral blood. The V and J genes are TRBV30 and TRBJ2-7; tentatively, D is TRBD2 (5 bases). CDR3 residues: CASLAQVNSYEQYF. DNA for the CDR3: TGTGCCTCCTTAGCGCAGGTCAACTCCTACGAGCAGTACTTC.